The source of this TCR beta chain is a study of breast tumors, draining lymph nodes, adjacent tissues. This clonotype was seen at least ten times. The antigen is not known. Breast cancer patients provided tissue from their axillary draining lymph nodes. TCRdb processed the multiplex PCR reads anew with MiXCR; each CDR3 protein has one entry. The table lists under 250,000 distinct CDR3 sequences, approximately 30% of them singletons. Study results and limitations: Tumors had less TCR diversity than lymph nodes, more than nontumor tissue.

The V gene's germline CDR1 is MGHDK and CDR2 SYGVNS. With 5 bases clipped from V and 8 bases from J, the junction kept 9 bases outside the gene matches. The CDR3 runs 14 residues. Input material: axillary lymph node tissue. This chain joins TRBV25-1 and TRBJ2-4; 7 positions match TRBD2. This clonotype was obtained from a female donor with breast cancer. Some clones in this sample may be carry-over from other donors' samples. The DNA for the CDR3 is TGTGCCAGCAGTATAGGGGCGGGAGCGGACATTCAGTACTTC. Its translation: CASSIGAGADIQYF. Variable domain in full (rest from reference TRBV25-1 and TRBJ2-4): EADIYQTPRYLVIGTGKKITLECSQTMGHDKMYWYQQDPGMELHLIHYSYGVNSTEKGDLSSESTVSRIRTEHFPLTLESARPSHTSQYLCASSIGAGADIQYFGAGTRLSVL.